A single sample gave rise to the 9 T cell receptor beta chains below, sequenced in a study of blood T cell repertoires in COVID-19. TCRdb's table, derived via immunoSEQ multiplex PCR, lists solely in-frame clones and lacks some. The sample records roughly 250,000 clones, 80% to 90% being singletons. The sample consisted of PBMCs or T cells enriched from blood (not recorded which). These receptors originate from a woman in her forties or fifties who had recovered from COVID-19.

V and J are TRBV7-8 and TRBJ2-5, with 14 bases matching TRBD2. Germline CDR1 is SGHVS and CDR2 is FQNEAQ. This CDR3 spans 16 amino acids. The J segment lost 5 bases and the V segment lost 1 base, leaving 3 bases of the junction unmatched. CDR3 loop: CASSLVGLAGAETQYF. DNA of the CDR3: TGTGCCAGCAGCTTAGTGGGACTAGCGGGAGCTGAGACCCAGTACTTC. Full variable domain (missing parts from reference TRBV7-8 and TRBJ2-5): GAGVSQSPRYKVAKRGQDVALRCDPISGHVSLFWYQQALGQGPEFLTYFQNEAQLDKSGLPSDRFFAERPEGSVSTLKIQRTQQEDSAVYLCASSLVGLAGAETQYFGPGTRLLVL.

This chain joins TRBV7-9 and TRBJ2-3, with 7 bases aligning to TRBD2. The CDR3 totals 15 residues. V trimming: 5 bases; J trimming: 0 bases; junction bases outside the gene matches: 5. Per the germline V gene, CDR1 is SEHNR and CDR2 is FQNEAQ (reference sequence). The CDR3 sequence is CASSQSGASTDTQYF. The CDR3 nucleotides are TGTGCCAGCAGCCAAAGCGGGGCAAGCACAGATACGCAGTATTTT.

This chain connects TRBV4-1 to TRBJ1-2; 7 bases line up with TRBD1. The CDR3 length is 14 residues. Germline V gene sequence: CDR1 MGHRA, CDR2 YSYEKL. Trimming removed 3 bases from V and 4 bases from J; junction bases left unmatched: 5. CDR3 bases: TGCGCCAGCAGCCAGGAACAGGGGATCTATGGCTACACCTTC. Its protein is CASSQEQGIYGYTF.

The chain recombines TRBV27 with TRBJ1-5; D is ambiguous. V was clipped by 5 bases and J by 7 bases, with 6 bases between them. Germline values: CDR1 MNHEY, CDR2 SMNVEV (reference sequence). The CDR3 covers 11 residues. CDR3 sequence (DNA): TGTGCCAGCAGTCGAGAACAGCCCCAGCATTTT. It codes for CASSREQPQHF.

The rearrangement links TRBV29-1 to TRBJ1-3, with 8 bases fitting TRBD1. V was pared by 3 bases and J by 3 bases, with 7 bases of the junction left unmatched. This CDR3 is 15 amino acids long. The V gene's germline CDR1 is SQVTM and CDR2 ANQGSEA. The chain's CDR3 is CSVDSTGAGGNTIYF. In DNA, the CDR3 is TGCAGCGTTGACTCGACAGGGGCTGGTGGAAACACCATATATTTT.

The chain links TRBV2 to TRBJ1-6; D is ambiguous. The ends were cut back, 8 bases at V and 0 bases at J, with 8 bases in the middle. The CDR3 runs to 14 residues. CDR1 and CDR2 from the germline V gene are SNHLY and FYNNEI. CDR3 sequence reads: CASGVSSYNSPLHF. The CDR3 DNA reads TGTGCCAGCGGTGTGAGCTCCTATAATTCACCCCTCCACTTT.

The gene calls are TRBV5-1 and TRBJ2-4, with D perhaps TRBD1 (7 bases). CDR3 size: 15 residues. The germline V gene has CDR1 SGHRS and CDR2 YFSETQ. Trimming cost V 1 base and J 3 bases, with 11 bases left between them. CDR3 loop: CASSLNRGGKNIQYF. CDR3 bases: TGCGCCAGCAGCTTGAACAGGGGAGGCAAAAACATTCAGTACTTC.

The chain joins TRBV27 to TRBJ2-3; D perhaps matches TRBD2 (6 bases). CDR1 MNHEY and CDR2 SMNVEV come from the germline V gene (reference sequence). There are 13 residues in the CDR3. The V gene lost 3 bases and the J gene lost 5 bases, with 9 bases spanning the gap. The CDR3 bases are TGTGCCAGCAGTTTTTTGGGGGGAGATACGCAGTATTTT. Its protein product is CASSFLGGDTQYF.

This clone was seen just once. The chain recombines TRBV28 with TRBJ1-2; D ambiguous. The CDR3 has 13 residues. V was clipped by 5 bases and J by 3 bases, with 10 bases between them. Germline V gene lookup returns CDR1 MDHEN and CDR2 SYDVKM. The CDR3 is CASSVKTDYGYTF. CDR3 bases: TGTGCCAGCAGTGTTAAAACAGACTATGGCTACACCTTC.